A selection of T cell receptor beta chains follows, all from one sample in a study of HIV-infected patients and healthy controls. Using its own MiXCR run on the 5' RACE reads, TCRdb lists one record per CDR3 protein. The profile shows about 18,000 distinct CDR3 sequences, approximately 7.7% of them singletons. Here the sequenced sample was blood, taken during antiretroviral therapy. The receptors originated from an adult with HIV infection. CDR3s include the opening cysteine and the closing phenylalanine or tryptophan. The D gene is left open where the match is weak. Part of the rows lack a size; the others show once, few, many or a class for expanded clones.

CDR3aa: CASSYGGQATGELFF
CDR3nt: TGTGCCAGCAGTTACGGGGGGCAGGCCACCGGGGAGCTGTTTTTT
j_gene: TRBJ2-2
d_gene: .
v_gene: TRBV6-2/TRBV6-3
abundance: .

CDR3aa: CASSPNTDTQYF
CDR3nt: TGTGCCAGCTCACCGAACACAGATACGCAGTATTTT
j_gene: TRBJ2-3
d_gene: .
v_gene: TRBV18
abundance: many

CDR3aa: CSVSPGETQYF
CDR3nt: TGCAGCGTTTCCCCGGGGGAGACCCAGTACTTC
j_gene: TRBJ2-5
d_gene: .
v_gene: TRBV29-1
abundance: .

CDR3aa: CASDEDNAGLADEQYF
CDR3nt: TGTGCCAGCGACGAGGATAACGCCGGACTAGCGGACGAGCAGTACTTC
j_gene: TRBJ2-7
d_gene: TRBD2
v_gene: TRBV6-2/TRBV6-3
abundance: many

CDR3aa: CASSLLGGPSTDTQYF
CDR3nt: TGTGCCAGCAGCTTGTTGGGGGGCCCGAGCACAGATACGCAGTATTTT
j_gene: TRBJ2-3
d_gene: .
v_gene: TRBV5-4
abundance: many

CDR3aa: CASSRLQGANTEAFF
CDR3nt: TGCGCCAGCAGCCGATTACAGGGGGCGAACACTGAAGCTTTCTTT
j_gene: TRBJ1-1
d_gene: TRBD1
v_gene: TRBV5-1
abundance: .

CDR3aa: CSVEGGGEAFF
CDR3nt: TGCAGCGTTGAGGGCGGGGGCGAAGCTTTCTTT
j_gene: TRBJ1-1
d_gene: .
v_gene: TRBV29-1
abundance: many

CDR3aa: CASSLSDRLNTEAFF
CDR3nt: TGTGCCAGCAGCCTATCTGACAGACTGAACACTGAAGCTTTCTTT
j_gene: TRBJ1-1
d_gene: .
v_gene: TRBV7-2
abundance: many

CDR3aa: CSSGLAGAYNEQFF
CDR3nt: TGCAGTTCCGGACTAGCGGGAGCCTACAATGAGCAGTTCTTC
j_gene: TRBJ2-1
d_gene: TRBD2
v_gene: TRBV20-1
abundance: many

CDR3aa: CASSPLGGTEAFF
CDR3nt: TGTGCCAGCAGTCCATTAGGGGGCACTGAAGCTTTCTTT
j_gene: TRBJ1-1
d_gene: .
v_gene: TRBV6-5
abundance: .

CDR3aa: CASSESLGSNTEAFF
CDR3nt: TGCGCCAGCAGTGAGTCTTTGGGGTCGAACACTGAAGCTTTCTTT
j_gene: TRBJ1-1
d_gene: .
v_gene: TRBV10-1
abundance: many

CDR3aa: CASSFLAGGPSDTQYF
CDR3nt: TGTGCCAGCAGCTTCCTAGCGGGAGGGCCCTCAGATACGCAGTATTTT
j_gene: TRBJ2-3
d_gene: TRBD2
v_gene: TRBV13
abundance: many

CDR3aa: CASSKGGYSGAGELFF
CDR3nt: TGTGCCAGCAGCAAAGGGGGATATAGCGGAGCCGGGGAGCTGTTTTTT
j_gene: TRBJ2-2
d_gene: .
v_gene: TRBV21-1
abundance: many

CDR3aa: CASIFEGLGRNQPQHF
CDR3nt: TGTGCCAGCATCTTTGAGGGGCTAGGGCGCAATCAGCCCCAGCATTTT
j_gene: TRBJ1-5
d_gene: .
v_gene: TRBV28
abundance: large

CDR3aa: CASSPRGQRAYYGYTF
CDR3nt: TGTGCCAGCAGCCCCCGGGGACAGAGGGCATACTATGGCTACACCTTC
j_gene: TRBJ1-2
d_gene: TRBD1
v_gene: TRBV6-5
abundance: many

CDR3aa: CASRGTGGNQPQHF
CDR3nt: TGTGCCAGCAGAGGGACAGGGGGCAATCAGCCCCAGCATTTT
j_gene: TRBJ1-5
d_gene: TRBD1
v_gene: TRBV12-3/TRBV12-4
abundance: many

CDR3aa: CASSPPGQGSSDTQYF
CDR3nt: TGTGCCAGCAGCCCGCCGGGACAGGGAAGTTCCGATACGCAGTATTTT
j_gene: TRBJ2-3
d_gene: TRBD1
v_gene: TRBV11-2
abundance: many

CDR3aa: CASIGREEETQYF
CDR3nt: TGTGCCAGCATAGGGCGGGAGGAAGAGACCCAGTACTTC
j_gene: TRBJ2-5
d_gene: TRBD2
v_gene: TRBV28
abundance: .

CDR3aa: CASSVGGEAETLFF
CDR3nt: TGTGCCAGCAGCGTAGGAGGTGAGGCTGAGACCCTGTTCTTC
j_gene: TRBJ2-1
d_gene: .
v_gene: TRBV9
abundance: few

CDR3aa: CASSQAAGPSYEQYF
CDR3nt: TGTGCCAGCAGCCAGGCGGCAGGGCCCTCCTACGAGCAGTACTTC
j_gene: TRBJ2-7
d_gene: .
v_gene: TRBV7-2
abundance: many

CDR3aa: CASSQAGTNYGYTF
CDR3nt: TGTGCCAGCAGCCAAGCCGGGACCAACTATGGCTACACCTTC
j_gene: TRBJ1-2
d_gene: .
v_gene: TRBV3-1
abundance: many

CDR3aa: CASSLGLLLSSYNEQFF
CDR3nt: TGCGCCAGCAGCTTGGGGCTACTCCTAAGCTCCTACAATGAGCAGTTCTTC
j_gene: TRBJ2-1
d_gene: .
v_gene: TRBV5-1
abundance: few

CDR3aa: CSARDQKGGKGYTF
CDR3nt: TGCAGTGCTAGAGATCAAAAGGGTGGAAAAGGCTACACCTTC
j_gene: TRBJ1-2
d_gene: .
v_gene: TRBV20-1
abundance: many

CDR3aa: CASSSGVGNTIYF
CDR3nt: TGTGCCAGTAGTAGCGGAGTTGGAAACACCATATATTTT
j_gene: TRBJ1-3
d_gene: .
v_gene: TRBV19
abundance: many

CDR3aa: CATTWAKGNTEAFF
CDR3nt: TGTGCCACCACGTGGGCCAAGGGGAACACTGAAGCTTTCTTT
j_gene: TRBJ1-1
d_gene: .
v_gene: TRBV6-5
abundance: many